This T cell receptor (beta chain) is drawn from a study of shared clonotypes between healthy human individuals. Turning to the study itself: Each donor contributed plates that comprised three CD4 naive, three CD4 memory, two CD8 naive and one CD8 memory.

The CDR3 runs 16 residues. Germline V gives CDR1 ENHRY, CDR2 SYGVKD. After removal of 0 bases from V and 1 base from J, the junction contained 5 bases not matched to a gene. Nashville, Tennessee was home to all donors, each a Caucasian adult. CD4+ cell separation produced CD45RA+ naive and CD45RA-negative memory subsets. Method: immunoSEQ multiplex PCR; TCRdb's copy keeps in-frame clones and lacks some. The sample records over a million clones, 95% to 97% being singletons. The V gene is TRBV10-3, the J gene TRBJ1-2; 7 nucleotides line up with TRBD1. Specimen: naive CD4+ T cells sorted from blood. Subset specified: CD45RA+ positively selected. The TCR sequence derives from a man aged 30 to 39 in good health. This chain's CDR3 is CAISESRTGNNYGYTF. The CDR3 bases are TGTGCCATCAGTGAGTCCCGGACAGGTAATAACTATGGCTACACCTTC.